This paragraph covers one T cell receptor beta chain sequence. These data originate in a study of blood T cells in healthy people across ages. CDR3 size: 12 residues. CDR1 DFQATT and CDR2 SNEGSKA come from the germline V gene (reference sequence). Trimming removed 4 bases from V and 9 bases from J, with 10 bases in between. Together with a sample-barcoded 5' primer, a J-beta primer mix was included in a second PCR lasting about 6 to 12 cycles. The authors tagged each cDNA molecule using a template-switch adaptor with 12 random nucleotides. Every sample returned 2.5 million or more CDR3-containing paired-end reads. TCRdb fed the 5' RACE reads into MiXCR, producing one record per CDR3 protein. The sample holds fewer than 2 million distinct CDR3 sequences; more than 35% are singletons and the top ten take 23%.

The J gene is TRBJ1-6, the V gene TRBV20-1, with no clear D. This TCR was recovered from a human donor in good health. Material for sequencing was blood. Written as DNA, the CDR3 is TGCAGTGCTATGAATCAGCGTTCACCCCTCCACTTT. Its translation is CSAMNQRSPLHF.